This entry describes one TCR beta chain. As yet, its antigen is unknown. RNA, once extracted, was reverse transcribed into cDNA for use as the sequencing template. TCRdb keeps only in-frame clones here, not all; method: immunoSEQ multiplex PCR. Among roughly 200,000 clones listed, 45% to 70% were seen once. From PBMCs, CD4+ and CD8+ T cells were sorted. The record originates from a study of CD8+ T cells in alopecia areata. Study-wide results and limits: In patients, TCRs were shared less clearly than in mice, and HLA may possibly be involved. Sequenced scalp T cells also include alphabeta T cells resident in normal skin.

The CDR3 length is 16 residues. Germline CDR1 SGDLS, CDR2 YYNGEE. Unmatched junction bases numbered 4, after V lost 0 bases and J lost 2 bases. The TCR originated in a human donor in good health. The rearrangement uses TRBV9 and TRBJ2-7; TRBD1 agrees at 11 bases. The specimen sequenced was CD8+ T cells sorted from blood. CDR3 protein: CASSVAGTGGTYEQYF. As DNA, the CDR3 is TGTGCCAGCAGCGTAGCTGGGACAGGGGGTACCTACGAGCAGTACTTC.